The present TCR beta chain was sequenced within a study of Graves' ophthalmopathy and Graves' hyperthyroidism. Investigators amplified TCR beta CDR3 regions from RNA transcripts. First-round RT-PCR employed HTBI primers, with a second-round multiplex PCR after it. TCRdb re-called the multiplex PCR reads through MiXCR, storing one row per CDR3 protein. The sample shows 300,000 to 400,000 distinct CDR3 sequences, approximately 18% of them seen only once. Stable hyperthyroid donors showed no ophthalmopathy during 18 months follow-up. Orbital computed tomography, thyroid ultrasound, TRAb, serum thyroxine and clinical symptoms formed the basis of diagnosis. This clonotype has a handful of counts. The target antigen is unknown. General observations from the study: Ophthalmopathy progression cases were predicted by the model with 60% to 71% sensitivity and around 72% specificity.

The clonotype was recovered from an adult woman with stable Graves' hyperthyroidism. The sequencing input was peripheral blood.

CDR3 residues: CASSPIGGNTEAFF. The CDR3 DNA sequence: TGTGCCAGCAGCCCCATTGGGGGGAACACTGAAGCTTTCTTT. The V gene is TRBV11-2, the J gene TRBJ1-1, with D maybe TRBD1 (5 bases). V lost 5 bases to trimming and J lost 1 base, with 11 bases between them. CDR1 and CDR2 from the germline V gene are SGHAT and FQNNGV. The CDR3 covers 14 residues.